This TCR beta chain was identified during a study of human T cells and chemical hapten exposure. TCRdb re-derived calls from the RACE reads in MiXCR, one entry per CDR3 protein. The sample has over 300,000 distinct CDR3 sequences, 5.1% seen once; the top ten hold around 2.6%. Time point given: pre-sensitization, week 0. Treatment denoted: therapeutic diphenylcyclopropenone sensitization with weekly scalp DPC. RNA extraction used unfractionated whole blood as the source of total RNA. The starting material was whole blood, obtained in connection with sensitization to the hapten diphenylcyclopropenone (DPC). The receptor's source is a woman aged 45-65 years with alopecia areata. Some clones in this sample may be carry-over from other donors' samples.

DNA of the CDR3: TGTGCCAGCAGCGTAGCTAGCGGGGGGTCCTCGAGCTCCTACAATGAGCAGTTCTTC. As protein: CASSVASGGSSSSYNEQFF. The chain carries TRBV9 and TRBJ2-1; 11 bases are shared with TRBD2. The CDR3 is made up of 19 amino acids. The germline V gene has CDR1 SGDLS and CDR2 YYNGEE. The junction had 8 bases not matched to a gene; V was cut back by 0 bases and J by 0 bases. The full variable domain, in which reference TRBV9 and TRBJ2-1 provide the parts outside the CDR3, is DSGVTQTPKHLITATGQRVTLRCSPRSGDLSVYWYQQSLDQGLQFLIQYYNGEERAKGNILERFSAQQFPDLHSELNLSSLELGDSALYFCASSVASGGSSSSYNEQFFGPGTRLTVL.